Described below is a single T cell receptor beta chain sequence and its context. The target of this receptor is not known. Per-nucleotide qualities are absent, and no much larger clonotype sits a single base away. These data belong to a study of T cell responses to AZD1222 COVID-19 vaccine (dated by TCRdb to about 2021). Background for the entire study: AZD1222 recipients with second doses at about 4 weeks or about 12 weeks were pooled, because spike-specific TCR depth and breadth did not differ between schedules. TCR sequencing was performed for some 250 trial participants, of whom about 200 were given two doses of AZD1222 and 26 were given two doses of MenACWY control vaccine. Enrollment into the trials was organized by age into subgroups of 18-55, 56-69 and 70-plus years, and those subgroups contained roughly 140, 27 and 60 TCR-sequenced participants, respectively. Broad study findings and their caveats: The 56-69-year group was small, and its depth increase did not reach significance, likely because of low power. Because no day 14 peak-response samples were available, the repertoires could be characterized only after the peak T cell response. Vaccine-associated CD4 TCRs spanned the whole spike protein, with dominant responses in regions 160-218 and 743-854. Only a handful of AZD1222 recipients were SARS-CoV-2 seropositive at baseline, limiting conclusions about previously exposed vaccinees. Participants were mostly white British, with more females than males. The authors suggested clonal diversity may have been underestimated. Reportedly, close to half of the unique spike-specific TCRs recognized epitopes lying outside the regions that are mutated in the B.1.351 and B.1.1.7 variants. Spike-specific TCR breadth and depth rose significantly after two AZD1222 doses compared with day 0 and with MenACWY recipients.

The CDR3 regions of human TCRbeta chains were analyzed by immunosequencing. As for the original processing: Repertoire TCRs were matched against a reference library of SARS-CoV-2-specific TCRs generated with the MIRA antigen-specificity platform. Breadth meant the fraction of unique TCRs that were SARS-CoV-2-associated, whereas depth meant the fraction of total T cells that were SARS-CoV-2-associated. Using the MIRA data, every spike-specific TCR was mapped to the spike region that the TCR reacted to and assigned to either a CD4 or a CD8 class. Log10-transformed breadth and depth values were compared by one-way ANOVA with Sidak's multiple comparisons tests. Drawn from immuneACCESS, this table holds only the in-frame rearrangements with V and J called that TCRdb kept. Clones are partly lost; checked studies trace under half to an unresolved V gene and leave the rest unexplained. V and J calls plus clone size are reproduced from that table; the DNA served to infer D and trimming. For this sample the table gives some 120,000 clones, of which about 92% were detected only once. Jointly, the top ten make up 1.1% of the sample.

The intended sense of this specimen's time point label: baseline before first vaccination. Vaccinee samples were obtained from the UK trials COV001 and COV002, which included a single-blind randomized controlled phase 2/3 trial of AZD1222 (ChAdOx1 nCoV-19) in healthy adults. For TCRbeta chain sequencing, PBMC samples from trial participants were taken at day 0 and at day 28 after the second dose. Looking up the germline V gene yields CDR1 MNHEY and CDR2 SVGAGI. Trimming leaves V shorter by 7 bases and J shorter by 4 bases, with the junction holding 9 bases beyond the gene matches. The CDR3 starts with the cysteine, ends with the phenylalanine, and has 15 residues. Only CDR3 DNA is held: 45 bases, read in frame from base 1.

The rearranged segments are TRBV6-5 and TRBJ1-3, and 8 junctional nucleotides match TRBD1. The TCR was taken from an adult in good health. Here the sequenced sample was peripheral blood, taken on day 0 of AZD1222 vaccination. CDR3 loop: CASTMRTGQGNTIYF. The nucleotides read TGTGCCAGCACCATGCGGACAGGGCAAGGAAACACCATATATTTT.